These 21 T cell receptor beta chains were sequenced from one sample in a study of blood T cell repertoires in COVID-19. Measured with immunoSEQ multiplex PCR; TCRdb has only the in-frame clones, and not every one. This sample carries 390,000 or so clones, 90% of them seen once, and the ten largest clones take 5% to 8.5%. The sequencing sample was made of peripheral blood. Every receptor here comes from a man younger than 35 with active or convalescent COVID-19.

A few counts support this clone. Other DNA sequences in this sample translate to the same CDR3. This chain links TRBV27 with TRBJ1-1, with no clear D. V lost 3 bases and J 1 base, leaving 6 bases between the germline ends. This CDR3 has 13 amino acids. CDR1 and CDR2 (germline): MNHEY, SMNVEV (reference sequence). The CDR3 region has the DNA TGTGCCAGCAGTTTTTGGCAGAACACTGAAGCTTTCTTT. This sequence encodes CASSFWQNTEAFF.

This chain connects TRBV19 to TRBJ2-7; TRBD1 aligns across 7 bases. The germline gives CDR1 LNHDA, CDR2 SQIVND (reference sequence). The V and J ends lost 5 bases and 2 bases, in that order; junction bases with no gene match: 9. This CDR3 comprises 15 residues. In nucleotides, the CDR3 is TGTGCCAGTAGTCTCCGGGACAGTTTAACCTACGAGCAGTACTTC. Protein: CASSLRDSLTYEQYF.

V and J are TRBV4-3 and TRBJ2-1; D gene uncertain. CDR3 length equals 15 residues. Trimming took off 3 bases at V and 1 base at J, with 10 bases between the two ends. CDR1 is LGHNA, CDR2 YSLEER, per germline. The CDR3 nucleotides read TGCGCCAGCAGCCATATACGAGCGTCCTACAATGAGCAGTTCTTC. It translates to CASSHIRASYNEQFF.

The V gene is TRBV3-1 (or the pseudogene TRBV3-2), the J gene TRBJ2-7; tentatively, D is TRBD1 (6 bases). Germline values: CDR1 LGHDT, CDR2 YNNKEL (reference sequence). The CDR3 spans 15 residues. Trimming took 4 bases from V and 1 from J, leaving 14 bases between them. The DNA of the CDR3 is TGTGCCAGCAGCCCATCATGGACAGCTTCCTACGAGCAGTACTTC. Encoded protein: CASSPSWTASYEQYF.

The chain combines TRBV28 with TRBJ1-3, with TRBD1 matching 8 bases. This CDR3 is 16 amino acids long. The J segment lost 3 bases and the V segment lost 4 bases, leaving 8 bases of the junction unmatched. Germline loops: CDR1 MDHEN, CDR2 SYDVKM. The CDR3 sequence: CASSSPATGVGNTIYF. As DNA, the CDR3 is TGTGCCAGCAGTTCCCCGGCGACAGGGGTTGGAAACACCATATATTTT.

In nucleotides, the CDR3 is TGCGCCAGCAGCCGAGACCGGGGAGAGCAGTTCTTC. Its protein product is CASSRDRGEQFF. V is TRBV4-1 and J is TRBJ2-1; D is possibly TRBD2 (5 bases). V gave up 4 bases and J gave up 10 bases, with 11 bases separating them. The CDR3 length is 12 residues. The germline CDR1 and CDR2 sequences are MGHRA and YSYEKL.

V gene TRBV4-3 combines with J gene TRBJ1-2, with TRBD1 matching over 8 bases. CDR3 length: 13 residues. The ends lost 3 bases at V and 7 bases at J; junction bases unmatched: 4. Per the germline V gene, CDR1 is LGHNA and CDR2 is YSLEER. CDR3 bases: TGCGCCAGCAGCCAGGACAGGGCGGGTGGCTACACCTTC. This gives the protein CASSQDRAGGYTF.

J is TRBJ2-5 and V is TRBV19, with D possibly TRBD2 on 5 matching bases. Germline V CDR1 and CDR2: LNHDA, SQIVND (reference sequence). With 5 bases removed from V and 9 bases from J, the gap between germline ends came to 22 bases. The CDR3 has 15 amino acids. CDR3 protein: CASSAASSPPVAQYF. The CDR3 bases are TGTGCCAGTAGTGCGGCTAGCAGCCCCCCGGTGGCCCAGTACTTC.

The chain carries TRBV18 and TRBJ1-4; tentative D call: TRBD1 (6 bases). The CDR3 covers 17 residues. Per germline, CDR1 KGHSH and CDR2 LQKENI. Trimming pared 5 bases from V and 0 bases from J, leaving 16 bases between. The DNA of the CDR3 is TGTGCCAGCTCAAAATCCCGGGACATAACAACTAATGAAAAACTGTTTTTT. It codes for CASSKSRDITTNEKLFF.

A few counts support this clone. Other DNA sequences in the same sample also yield this CDR3. The chain has TRBV28 and TRBJ2-7; D is unresolved. CDR3 length: 11 amino acids. Germline CDR1 and CDR2: MDHEN and SYDVKM. The V end lost 4 bases, the J end lost 2 bases, and 3 bases lay between the germline ends. The CDR3 DNA sequence: TGTGCCAGCAGTTCTCCCTACGAGCAGTACTTC. Encoded protein: CASSSPYEQYF.

About this clone: The same CDR3 arises from other DNA sequences in this sample as well. The J gene is TRBJ1-1, the V gene TRBV7-9, with unresolved D. CDR3 length: 11 residues. Germline V lookup: CDR1 SEHNR, CDR2 FQNEAQ (reference sequence). Trimming pared 4 bases from V and 8 bases from J, leaving 8 bases between. CDR3 amino acids: CASSSGGEAFF. The CDR3 coding sequence is TGTGCCAGCAGCTCCGGCGGAGAAGCTTTCTTT. Based on the CDR3 plus reference TRBV7-9 and TRBJ1-1, the full variable domain is DTGVSQNPRHKITKRGQNVTFRCDPISEHNRLYWYRQTLGQGPEFLTYFQNEAQLEKSRLLSDRFSAERPKGSFSTLEIQRTEQGDSAMYLCASSSGGEAFFGQGTRLTVV.

This clone has just one count. The chain couples TRBV4-1 to TRBJ1-5, with D tentatively TRBD1 (5 bases). V lost 7 bases and J lost 5, with 24 bases in between. The CDR3 has 17 amino acids. Per the germline V gene, CDR1 is MGHRA and CDR2 is YSYEKL. This CDR3 is CASTLSLSRQKDQPQHF. The CDR3 DNA follows: TGCGCCAGCACCTTGTCCCTCTCTAGACAGAAGGATCAGCCCCAGCATTTT.

This clone was seen a single time. The chain links TRBV6-6 to TRBJ2-7, with TRBD1 identical over 9 bases. CDR1 is MNHNY and CDR2 is SVGAGI in the germline V gene (reference sequence). The CDR3 spans 15 residues. With V trimmed by 5 bases and J by 3 bases, 8 bases remained unmatched. CDR3: CASSPRGQGRYEQYF. For the CDR3, the DNA is TGTGCCAGCAGTCCGAGGGGACAGGGACGCTACGAGCAGTACTTC.

The rearrangement links TRBV4-3 to TRBJ1-2, with TRBD1 identical over 7 bases. CDR3 length: 15 residues. Germline loops: CDR1 LGHNA, CDR2 YSLEER. Trimming took 0 bases from V and 2 from J; bases not matched to a gene: 3. Written as DNA, the CDR3 is TGCGCCAGCAGCCAAGATCCAGGGGGGAACTATGGCTACACCTTC. Protein sequence: CASSQDPGGNYGYTF.

The chain is built from TRBV6-5 and TRBJ1-5, with D possibly being TRBD1 (5 bases). The CDR3 length is 15 residues. Deletions cut 2 bases from V and 0 bases from J, with 8 bases between. Germline assignment: CDR1 MNHEY and CDR2 SVGAGI. CDR3 nucleotides: TGTGCCAGCAGTTACGCAGGGAATAGCAATCAGCCCCAGCATTTT. Translation gives CASSYAGNSNQPQHF.

This clone was seen a single time. The chain has TRBV18 and TRBJ1-1, with TRBD1 matching 8 bases. Germline loops: CDR1 KGHSH, CDR2 LQKENI. The CDR3 length is 15 residues. V lost 0 bases and J lost 0; bases outside the gene matches: 0. This CDR3 is CASSPPTGVNTEAFF. The CDR3 DNA reads TGTGCCAGCTCACCACCGACAGGGGTGAACACTGAAGCTTTCTTT.

The chain couples TRBV9 to TRBJ1-2; perhaps TRBD1 as D (5 bases). The CDR3 has 14 residues. V was shortened by 2 bases and J by 2 bases, with 10 bases between the two germline ends. CDR1 and CDR2 (germline): SGDLS, YYNGEE. Here the CDR3 reads CASSVGGSNYGYTF. CDR3 nucleotide sequence: TGTGCCAGCAGCGTGGGGGGTTCAAACTATGGCTACACCTTC.

V gene TRBV19 combines with J gene TRBJ2-1; D call uncertain. This CDR3 is 14 amino acids long. Trimming pared 7 bases from V and 5 bases from J, leaving 15 bases between. The V gene's germline CDR1 is LNHDA and CDR2 SQIVND (reference sequence). CDR3 sequence reads: CASMPITDDNEQFF. The CDR3 region has the DNA TGTGCCAGTATGCCGATTACAGACGACAATGAGCAGTTCTTC.

V gene TRBV5-1 combines with J gene TRBJ2-2; 8 bases match TRBD2. The CDR3 is 15 residues long. The germline V gene has CDR1 SGHRS and CDR2 YFSETQ. The J segment lost 6 bases and the V segment lost 4 bases, leaving 8 bases of the junction unmatched. CDR3: CASSTLREGAGELFF. As DNA, the CDR3 is TGCGCCAGCAGCACCCTCCGGGAGGGGGCCGGGGAGCTGTTTTTT. Complete variable domain (other parts from reference TRBV5-1 and TRBJ2-2): KAGVTQTPRYLIKTRGQQVTLSCSPISGHRSVSWYQQTPGQGLQFLFEYFSETQRNKGNFPGRFSGRQFSNSRSEMNVSTLELGDSALYLCASSTLREGAGELFFGEGSRLTVL.

In this sample, this clone turned up once. The chain has TRBV7-2 and TRBJ2-5, with TRBD2 matching over 9 bases. This CDR3 has 14 amino acids. Per the germline V gene, CDR1 is SGHTA and CDR2 is FQGNSA. V gave up 0 bases and J gave up 4 bases; unmatched junction bases: 0. This CDR3 is CASSLARGGETQYF. CDR3 coding DNA: TGTGCCAGCAGCTTAGCGCGGGGGGGAGAGACCCAGTACTTC.

The V gene is TRBV7-2, the J gene TRBJ1-2; possible D gene TRBD1, 5 bases. With 7 bases removed from V and 6 bases from J, the gap between germline ends came to 15 bases. The length of the CDR3 is 13 residues. Germline values: CDR1 SGHTA, CDR2 FQGNSA. The CDR3 nucleotides read TGTGCCAGCAAACCAGGGTACGAGAATGGCTACACCTTC. Protein product: CASKPGYENGYTF.